One sample yielded the 24 T cell receptor beta chains listed below, sequenced in a study of blood T cell repertoires in COVID-19. The data were produced by immunoSEQ multiplex PCR, yet TCRdb's version contains in-frame clones alone and is incomplete. The table lists about 350,000 clones, roughly 87% of them singletons. Sequenced input: peripheral blood. The receptor set was obtained from a man younger than 40 with COVID-19, enrolled during active disease.

The chain employs TRBV28 and TRBJ2-2; a weak D match, TRBD2 (5 bases). Trimming took off 2 bases at V and 3 bases at J, with 16 bases between the two ends. The CDR3 loop spans 17 amino acids. CDR1 and CDR2 (germline): MDHEN, SYDVKM. The CDR3 sequence: CASSLSLSRGYTGELFF. CDR3 in DNA: TGTGCCAGCAGTTTAAGCCTCTCCCGGGGATACACCGGGGAGCTGTTTTTT.

This clone turned up a few times. This chain links TRBV12-5 with TRBJ1-4, with D unclear. The germline V and J ends were trimmed by 6 bases and 7 bases, with 12 bases remaining between them. The CDR3 consists of 13 residues. The germline gives CDR1 LGHNT, CDR2 FRNRAP. In nucleotides, the CDR3 is TGTGCTAGTGGGCTTGGACGGGGTGAAAAACTGTTTTTT. Translating it yields CASGLGRGEKLFF.

This clone was recorded once. V gene TRBV24-1 combines with J gene TRBJ1-1, with a possible D match to TRBD1 (5 bases). Germline V gene data show CDR1 as KGHDR and CDR2 as SFDVKD. V was cut by 4 bases and J by 0 bases, with 20 bases left in between. CDR3 size: 18 residues. The CDR3 sequence: CATSDWRGTIHMNTEAFF. CDR3 nucleotide sequence: TGTGCCACCAGTGACTGGAGGGGTACAATACACATGAACACTGAAGCTTTCTTT.

This rearrangement joins TRBV7-2 to TRBJ2-5, with TRBD1 identical over 7 bases. Germline V gene lookup returns CDR1 SGHTA and CDR2 FQGNSA. The CDR3 extends over 14 amino acids. Trimming at V came to 5 bases and at J to 5 bases, leaving 8 bases not matched to a gene. The CDR3, as DNA: TGTGCCAGCAGCGTCGGGACAGCCCGGGAGACCCAGTACTTC. Its translation: CASSVGTARETQYF.

The chain is built from TRBV7-9 and TRBJ1-3, with 7 bases aligning to TRBD1. Trimming removed 4 bases from V and 0 bases from J; junction bases left unmatched: 3. The CDR3 runs 15 residues. The germline gives CDR1 SEHNR, CDR2 FQNEAQ (reference sequence). The CDR3 nucleotides read TGTGCCAGCAGCTCCGACAGGGACTCTGGAAACACCATATATTTT. It encodes CASSSDRDSGNTIYF.

This rearrangement joins TRBV14 to TRBJ2-7; 8 nucleotides match TRBD1. V was pared by 2 bases and J by 2 bases, with 5 bases of the junction left unmatched. The length of the CDR3 is 15 residues. Germline CDR1 reads SGHDN; CDR2 reads FVKESK. The CDR3 coding sequence is TGTGCCAGCAGCCAAACCGGGACAGGAGCCTACGAGCAGTACTTC. It encodes CASSQTGTGAYEQYF.

The chain joins TRBV15 to TRBJ2-7; 9 bases are shared with TRBD1. The J call may not be correct, given that the DNA end is closer to TRBJ2-1. Germline CDR1 and CDR2: LNHNV and YYDKDF (reference sequence). There are 13 residues in the CDR3. CDR3 nucleotides: TGTGCCACCAGCAGAGGGGACAGGGAGGCGCAGTTCTTC. This translates into CATSRGDREAQFF.

The chain employs TRBV4-3 and TRBJ1-2, with a weak D call TRBD1 (5 bases). The V end was cut by 0 bases, the J end by 7 bases, with 9 bases between. In germline, CDR1 is LGHNA, CDR2 YSLEER. This CDR3 is 13 amino acids long. CDR3 sequence (DNA): TGCGCCAGCAGCCAAGAAAGGGGCAGTGGCTACACCTTC. Translating gives CASSQERGSGYTF.

This chain's CDR3 is CASSLGLTEAFF. For the CDR3, the DNA is TGTGCCAGCAGCTTAGGCCTGACAGAAGCTTTCTTT. The rearrangement joins TRBV13 to TRBJ1-1, with D unclear. Germline CDR1 PRHDT, CDR2 FYEKMQ (reference sequence). Trimming pared 0 bases from V and 8 bases from J, leaving 7 bases between. The CDR3 has 12 amino acids.

The rearrangement uses TRBV19 and TRBJ2-7, with D perhaps TRBD2 (5 bases). V lost 4 bases, J lost 4 bases, and 14 bases lay in between. Germline CDR1 LNHDA, CDR2 SQIVND (reference sequence). The CDR3 extends over 14 amino acids. Here the CDR3 reads CASSTDLTGYEQYF. The CDR3 DNA sequence: TGTGCCAGTAGTACTGACTTGACGGGATACGAGCAGTACTTC.

This chain uses TRBV7-3 with TRBJ2-1; D unresolved. This CDR3 has 16 residues. V lost 5 bases, J lost 0 bases, and 14 bases lay in between. From germline, CDR1 is SGHTA and CDR2 FQGTGA. This chain's CDR3 is CASSPGGALSYNEQFF. The CDR3, as DNA: TGTGCCAGCAGCCCGGGTGGAGCACTCTCCTACAATGAGCAGTTCTTC. Filled out from reference TRBV7-3 and TRBJ2-1, the complete variable domain reads GAGVSQTPSNKVTEKGKYVELRCDPISGHTALYWYRQSLGQGPEFLIYFQGTGAADDSGLPNDRFFAVRPEGSVSTLKIQRTERGDSAVYLCASSPGGALSYNEQFFGPGTRLTVL.

The J gene is TRBJ2-1, the V gene TRBV5-1; D ambiguous. There are 16 residues in the CDR3. Per the germline V gene, CDR1 is SGHRS and CDR2 is YFSETQ. Trimming took off 0 bases at V and 0 bases at J, with 10 bases between the two ends. The CDR3 nucleotides read TGCGCCAGCAGCTTGGGTTCGCTCAGCTCCTACAATGAGCAGTTCTTC. It specifies CASSLGSLSSYNEQFF.

The CDR3 DNA reads as TGTGCCAGCAGCTTAGGAGGGGCCGATGGCTACACCTTC. It yields the protein CASSLGGADGYTF. V is TRBV7-3 and J is TRBJ1-2; a possible D gene is TRBD1 (5 bases). Looked up from germline, CDR1 is SGHTA and CDR2 is FQGTGA. The CDR3 is 13 amino acids. With 2 bases removed from V and 6 bases from J, the gap between germline ends came to 10 bases.

The DNA of the CDR3 is TGTGCCAGCAGCCCCGGACAGGGCGTCTACAATGAGCAGTTCTTC. This codes for CASSPGQGVYNEQFF. The chain links TRBV7-3 to TRBJ2-1, with 8 bases aligning to TRBD1. V trimming: 5 bases; J trimming: 3 bases; junction bases outside the gene matches: 6. This CDR3 has 15 amino acids. Germline CDR1 reads SGHTA; CDR2 reads FQGTGA.

V is TRBV28 and J is TRBJ2-7, with D possibly matching TRBD2 (6 bases). Germline CDR1 and CDR2: MDHEN and SYDVKM. CDR3 size: 16 residues. With 3 bases removed from V and 3 bases from J, the gap between germline ends came to 18 bases. The CDR3 is CASSLVLGGMFYEQYF. CDR3 nucleotide sequence: TGTGCCAGCAGTTTGGTTTTGGGCGGGATGTTCTACGAGCAGTACTTC.

J is TRBJ2-1 and V is TRBV2; a possible D gene is TRBD2 (5 bases). This CDR3 is built from 14 residues. V was trimmed by 8 bases and J by 1 base, leaving 12 bases between them. The germline V gene encodes CDR1 SNHLY and CDR2 FYNNEI. CDR3 sequence reads: CASVDPGSYNEQFF. The CDR3 DNA reads as TGTGCCAGCGTTGACCCGGGGTCCTACAATGAGCAGTTCTTC. Using reference TRBV2 and TRBJ2-1 for the parts outside the CDR3, the full variable domain is EPEVTQTPSHQVTQMGQEVILRCVPISNHLYFYWYRQILGQKVEFLVSFYNNEISEKSEIFDDQFSVERPDGSNFTLKIRSTKLEDSAMYFCASVDPGSYNEQFFGPGTRLTVL.

A single count supports this clone. The chain combines TRBV7-3 with TRBJ2-5; 10 bases fit TRBD1. The CDR3 spans 14 residues. J gave up 2 bases and V 4 bases, and 1 base lay outside the gene matches. Germline V CDR1 and CDR2: SGHTA, FQGTGA. CDR3 protein: CASSSGQGQETQYF. The CDR3 DNA follows: TGTGCCAGCAGCTCGGGACAGGGGCAAGAGACCCAGTACTTC.

The chain uses TRBV30 and TRBJ1-2, with D possibly matching TRBD1 (5 bases). Germline values: CDR1 GTSNPN, CDR2 SVGIG (reference sequence). Between the trimmed V and J ends, which lost 3 bases and 7 bases, there was a span of 18 bases. This CDR3 region has 14 residues. The CDR3 region is CAWSLGGYWGGYTF. The CDR3 DNA sequence: TGTGCCTGGAGCCTTGGGGGGTATTGGGGTGGCTACACCTTC.

The V and J genes are TRBV20-1 and TRBJ2-1, with TRBD2 as a possible D gene (6 bases). Germline CDR1 reads DFQATT; CDR2 reads SNEGSKA (reference sequence). The CDR3 spans 11 residues. The CDR3 spells CRWGDSNEQFF. As DNA, the CDR3 is TGCAGATGGGGGGATTCGAATGAGCAGTTCTTC.

V gene TRBV6-5 combines with J gene TRBJ2-7; D not resolved. V was trimmed by 2 bases and J by 0 bases, leaving 8 bases between them. Germline CDR1 reads MNHEY; CDR2 reads SVGAGI. The CDR3 has 14 residues. The CDR3 DNA reads TGTGCCAGCAGTTACGCAGCGAGCTCCTACGAGCAGTACTTC. It yields the protein CASSYAASSYEQYF.

The gene calls are TRBV19 and TRBJ2-7; D is unresolved. Per the germline V gene, CDR1 is LNHDA and CDR2 is SQIVND (reference sequence). This CDR3 region has 14 residues. V shed 3 bases and J shed 1 base, with 10 bases lying between them. CDR3 in amino acids: CASSIPRPSYEQYF. The CDR3 DNA sequence: TGTGCCAGTAGTATTCCGCGGCCTTCCTACGAGCAGTACTTC.

On this clone: The junction shows a germline mismatch at one end, possibly a read error. J is TRBJ1-1 and V is TRBV7-2; 9 bases agree with TRBD1. The CDR3 loop spans 13 amino acids. Germline lookup yields CDR1 SGHTA and CDR2 FQGNSA. The CDR3 region has the DNA TGTGCCAGCAGCTCGTACCGGGACAGGGTGTATAGCTTT. Translation gives CASSSYRDRVYSF.

The chain carries TRBV27 and TRBJ2-5; D gene unclear. The CDR3 has 14 residues. CDR1 and CDR2 (germline): MNHEY, SMNVEV (reference sequence). Deletions cut 6 bases from V and 5 bases from J, with 16 bases between. CDR3 DNA: TGTGCCAGCAGCACTTCCGCCCCTCATGAGACCCAGTACTTC. Its protein is CASSTSAPHETQYF.

V is TRBV7-9 and J is TRBJ2-3; D might be TRBD2 (6 bases). The CDR3 length is 15 residues. Germline CDR1 is SEHNR and CDR2 is FQNEAQ (reference sequence). Trimming took 5 bases from V and 0 from J, leaving 12 bases between them. The DNA for the CDR3 is TGTGCCAGCAGCAGCACTAGCAGAAGCACAGATACGCAGTATTTT. Its translation is CASSSTSRSTDTQYF.